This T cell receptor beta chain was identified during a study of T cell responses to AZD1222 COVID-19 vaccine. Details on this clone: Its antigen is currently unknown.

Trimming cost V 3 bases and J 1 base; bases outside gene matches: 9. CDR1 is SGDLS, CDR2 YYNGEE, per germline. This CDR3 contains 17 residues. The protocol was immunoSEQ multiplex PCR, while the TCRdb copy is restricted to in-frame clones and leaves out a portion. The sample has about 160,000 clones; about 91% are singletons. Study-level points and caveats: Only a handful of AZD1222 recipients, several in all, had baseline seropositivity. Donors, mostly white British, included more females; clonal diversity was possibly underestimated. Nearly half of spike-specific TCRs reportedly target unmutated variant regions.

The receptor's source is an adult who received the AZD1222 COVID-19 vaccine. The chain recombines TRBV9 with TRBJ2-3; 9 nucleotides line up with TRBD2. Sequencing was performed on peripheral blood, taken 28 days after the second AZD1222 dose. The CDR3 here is CASSDPQAGGRTDTQYF. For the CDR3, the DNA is TGTGCCAGCAGCGACCCACAAGCGGGGGGTCGCACAGATACGCAGTATTTT.